This entry is about one TCR beta chain. Its antigen is unknown. These data belong to a study of cytomegalovirus exposure and HLA in healthy donors. Whole-study results and caveats: Cytomegalovirus association was listed for 164 TCR beta chains. In an earlier analysis, in roughly 580 donors, most V segments appeared productive either ~87% or ~30% of the time.

13 Jbeta primers and 60 Vbeta primers were used for the PCR. Assay used: immunoSEQ multiplex PCR; TCRdb lists only in-frame clones, some missing. Of around 150,000 clones listed, 70% to 90% were seen once; the top ten hold 2% to 2.5%. The CDR3 is 11 residues long. J was trimmed by 7 bases and V by 7 bases; bases with no gene match: 4. Germline V lookup: CDR1 DFQATT, CDR2 SNEGSKA (reference sequence). This TCR derives from a young man in good health and CMV-seropositive. The gene calls are TRBV20-1 and TRBJ1-1; 9 bases align to TRBD1. The sample taken for sequencing was PBMCs. The CDR3 here is CSVTDRGEAFF. DNA for the CDR3: TGCAGTGTCACGGACAGGGGTGAAGCTTTCTTT.